The 10 T cell receptor beta chains below come from one sample, sequenced in a study of neurological immune-mediated disorders. Each CDR3 protein gets one entry after TCRdb re-called the 5' RACE reads with MiXCR. The sample holds approximately 30,000 distinct CDR3 sequences; about 16% are singletons and the top ten take 27%. Specimen: PBMCs. The receptors stem from a man in his 70s in good health.

This clonotype showed up many times. The V call is TRBV20-1, the J call TRBJ1-2; the D is unclear. V shed 0 bases and J shed 6 bases, with 11 bases lying between them. This CDR3 region has 13 residues. Germline loops: CDR1 DFQATT, CDR2 SNEGSKA (reference sequence). CDR3 sequence reads: CSARDQPGNGYTF. The CDR3 DNA follows: TGCAGTGCTAGAGATCAGCCGGGGAATGGCTACACCTTC.

This clonotype was counted ten times or more. This chain uses TRBV5-6 with TRBJ2-1; no firm D call. The germline V gene encodes CDR1 SGHDT and CDR2 YYEEEE. Trimming removed 0 bases at V and 0 bases at J, with 7 bases between. The CDR3 consists of 15 residues. Here the CDR3 reads CASSLEKYSYNEQFF. CDR3 DNA sequence: TGTGCCAGCAGCTTGGAAAAATACTCCTACAATGAGCAGTTCTTC.

The chain joins TRBV4-3 to TRBJ1-2; 7 nucleotides match TRBD1. The V segment lost 3 bases and the J segment 1 base; nucleotides outside the gene matches: 5. Germline V CDR1 and CDR2: LGHNA, YSLEER. The CDR3 is 15 residues long. For the CDR3, the DNA is TGCGCCAGCAGCCAGGATCGGGACAGTAACTATGGCTACACCTTC. Its protein is CASSQDRDSNYGYTF.

The V and J genes are TRBV19 and TRBJ2-7, with D perhaps TRBD1 (5 bases). Germline CDR1 LNHDA, CDR2 SQIVND (reference sequence). V dropped 7 bases and J dropped 1 base, with 14 bases sitting between them. The CDR3 is 14 amino acids. CDR3 sequence: CASTVDIGSYEQYF. The CDR3 DNA follows: TGTGCCAGTACCGTGGACATAGGTTCCTACGAGCAGTACTTC. Using reference TRBV19 and TRBJ2-7 for the parts outside the CDR3, the full variable domain is DGGITQSPKYLFRKEGQNVTLSCEQNLNHDAMYWYRQDPGQGLRLIYYSQIVNDFQKGDIAEGYSVSREKKESFPLTVTSAQKNPTAFYLCASTVDIGSYEQYFGPGTRLTVT.

The table lists this clonotype with many counts. The chain carries TRBV7-2 and TRBJ2-1; tentative D call: TRBD2 (6 bases). V was clipped by 5 bases and J by 2 bases, with 16 bases between them. This CDR3 contains 16 residues. Germline loops: CDR1 SGHTA, CDR2 FQGNSA. The CDR3 reads CASSQLMLATYNEQFF. CDR3 DNA: TGTGCCAGCAGCCAACTTATGCTAGCGACCTACAATGAGCAGTTCTTC.

V gene TRBV14 combines with J gene TRBJ2-5, with D tentatively TRBD1 (7 bases). The CDR3 consists of 14 residues. Trimming left V 6 bases short and J 2 bases short, with 13 bases between. The germline gives CDR1 SGHDN, CDR2 FVKESK. Here the CDR3 reads CASSRAGGQETQYF. CDR3 sequence (DNA): TGTGCCAGCAGTAGGGCAGGGGGGCAAGAGACCCAGTACTTC.

This chain links TRBV5-1 with TRBJ2-7; D tentatively fits TRBD1 or TRBD2 (5 bases each). Between the trimmed V and J ends, which lost 2 bases and 3 bases, there was a span of 15 bases. From germline, CDR1 is SGHRS and CDR2 YFSETQ. The CDR3 loop spans 15 amino acids. The CDR3 loop reads CASSLAGTNFYEQYF. Here the CDR3 DNA reads TGCGCCAGCAGCTTAGCCGGGACGAACTTCTACGAGCAGTACTTC.

This clonotype was seen at least ten times. The V call is TRBV29-1, the J call TRBJ2-5; the D gene is possibly TRBD2 (6 bases). CDR3 length: 12 residues. Germline values: CDR1 SQVTM, CDR2 ANQGSEA. The V and J ends lost 6 bases and 2 bases respectively, with 10 bases between them. The CDR3 loop reads CSVNREQETQYF. CDR3 bases: TGCAGCGTAAACCGGGAGCAAGAGACCCAGTACTTC. The entire variable domain, with the rest obtained from reference TRBV29-1 and TRBJ2-5, is as follows: SAVISQKPSRDICQRGTSLTIQCQVDSQVTMMFWYRQQPGQSLTLIATANQGSEATYESGFVIDKFPISRPNLTFSTLTVSNMSPEDSSIYLCSVNREQETQYFGPGTRLLVL.

This clonotype has just a few counts. V gene TRBV14 combines with J gene TRBJ2-5; 10 bases agree with TRBD1. CDR1 and CDR2 from the germline V gene are SGHDN and FVKESK. The V gene end was trimmed by 0 bases and the J gene end by 4 bases; junction bases not matched to a gene: 5. This CDR3 has 16 amino acids. The CDR3 sequence is CASSQERDRGRETQYF. CDR3 sequence (DNA): TGTGCCAGCAGCCAAGAACGGGACAGGGGCCGAGAGACCCAGTACTTC.

This clonotype occurred many times. The rearrangement joins TRBV6-2 or TRBV6-3 to TRBJ2-6; 7 bases match TRBD1. Germline V lookup: CDR1 MNHEY, CDR2 SVGEGT. The CDR3 extends over 15 amino acids. Trimming removed 6 bases from V and 4 bases from J; junction bases left unmatched: 6. The CDR3 here is CASRYTGAGANVLTF. The CDR3 DNA reads TGTGCCAGCAGATATACAGGGGCAGGGGCCAACGTCCTGACTTTC.